This paragraph reports one T cell receptor (beta chain). V lost 6 bases to trimming and J lost 6 bases; unmatched junction nucleotides: 5. CDR1 is SQVTM and CDR2 is ANQGSEA in the germline V gene. The CDR3 length is 13 residues. This entry belongs to a study of blood T cell repertoires in COVID-19. Study-level background: The United States, Italy and Spain provided the acute and convalescent COVID-19 samples.

Participants' reported clinical history set cohort assignment. Per the study methods: Estimation of nucleated cell counts was performed using reference gene primer amplification. Some clones are missing from TCRdb's copy, which holds only in-frame ones; the method was immunoSEQ multiplex PCR. The V and J calls and clone size are taken from that table; D and trimming were inferred from the DNA. This sample carries 150,000 to 200,000 clones, about 82% of them seen once, and the ten largest clones take 7.5% to 10%. The specimen sequenced was PBMCs or T cells enriched from blood (not recorded which). This clonotype was obtained from a woman in her thirties who had recovered from COVID-19. The chain combines TRBV29-1 with TRBJ1-5; 10 positions match TRBD1. The CDR3 spells CSVPGTGAQPQHF. The CDR3 region has the DNA TGCAGCGTACCCGGGACAGGGGCTCAGCCCCAGCATTTT.